What follows is one T cell receptor (beta chain) and its context. This clone was observed a handful of times. There is no known antigen for this receptor. Nothing much larger sits one base from this clone, and base qualities are not available. In the prospective study, participants were roughly 18 to 90 years old, resided in about two dozen geographic areas of the United States, and were enrolled through a virtual design. In the prospective study, participants were assigned to cohorts based on the clinical history participants reported in a screening survey and a study questionnaire. Mobile phlebotomists in the prospective study collected whole blood, serum and a nasopharyngeal or oropharyngeal swab from every participant. Prospective study participants could optionally give additional blood draws and questionnaires over an approximately 2-month period. Before DNA extraction, prospective study blood samples were shipped either frozen or at room temperature.

CDR1 is given as KGHSH and CDR2 as LQKENI, both from the germline V gene. From the cysteine through the phenylalanine, the CDR3 covers 16 amino acids. The retained sequence is limited to the CDR3, 48 bases, with the frame set at the first base. V loses 0 bases, J loses 1 base, and the germline ends lie 9 bases apart. The data were obtained in a study of blood T cell repertoires in COVID-19 (dated by TCRdb to about 2020). Concerning the study at large: Samples from collaborators originated in the United States, Italy and Spain and spanned both the acute and convalescent phases of COVID-19. A de-identified subject ID, COVID-19 status, age in years and sex were almost always included in the sample metadata. The prospective study material was composed of cDNA or gDNA derived from T cells, B-cell-depleted T cells, or PBMCs. Samples were obtained from the ongoing ImmuneRACE study (first 160 participants) and from approximately 1,200 subjects provided by 6 global collaborators. Deeply sampled blood TCRbeta repertoires from subjects exposed to, actively infected with, or recovered from COVID-19 were included in the dataset. The repertoires were made available in a free public database intended to serve as a resource for research on the immune response to SARS-CoV-2. Where available, HLA class I and class II types were obtained from metadata supplied by the sample provider rather than from assay-based typing.

What the work shows at the level of the full study, not this receptor alone: Clinical and demographic metadata were provided uncurated, with the amount varying by source and participant.

TCRbeta CDR3 regions were amplified from genomic DNA using the immunoSEQ Assay, a bias-controlled multiplex PCR. The study's processing was this. The number of nucleated cells in each sample was estimated by amplification of reference gene primers within the assay. Sequence reads were collapsed and filtered to measure the absolute abundance of every unique TCRbeta CDR3 rearrangement. For each sample, productive Simpson clonality was calculated as the square root of Simpson's diversity index across productive rearrangements. As stored in TCRdb, this immuneACCESS dataset retains in-frame rearrangements with V and J assigned. A fraction of the clones does not appear; measured against another copy, unresolved V genes explain less than half of the discrepancy, and the remainder lacks a known reason. V and J calls and clone size are copied from that table; D and trimming were computed from the DNA. Within this sample are about 250,000 clones, with roughly 85% of them counted one time only. About 8.2% of the sample is held by the ten biggest clonotypes.

This TCR came from a woman aged 45-65 years with acute COVID-19. The chain employs TRBV18 and TRBJ2-2; TRBD2 could be the D gene, as 7 bases match. Sequenced material: PBMCs or T cells enriched from blood (not recorded which). DNA sequence: TGTGCCAGCTCACCACCGGGGGGGCTGAACACCGGGGAGCTGTTTTTT. Translation gives CASSPPGGLNTGELFF.